The 26 T cell receptor beta chains below were found in one sample sequenced in a study of Tregs in tolerant kidney transplant recipients. Sequencing was performed with immunoSEQ multiplex PCR; in TCRdb, only in-frame clones are kept and a portion is missing. Across 50,000 or so clones, the top ten clones capture about 0.82% of the sample. This sample comprised CD4+ T cells from blood, obtained before the transplant. The source is a human donor who received a combined kidney and bone marrow transplant.

On this clone: The read stops 3 residues short of the end of the CDR3; the missing end is completed from the germline J gene. V gene TRBV7-8 combines with J gene TRBJ2-3; TRBD2 matches at 9 bases. Germline V gene data show CDR1 as SGHVS and CDR2 as FQNEAQ. V lost 4 bases, J lost 1 base, and 6 bases stayed unmatched. The CDR3 consists of 16 residues. The sequenced CDR3 bases are TGTGCCAGCAGCTACGTAGCGGGAGCCCGCACAGATACG. Translated, it gives CASSYVAGARTDT. The full CDR3 reads CASSYVAGARTDTQYF.

About this clone itself: The read finishes 3 residues shy of the CDR3 end, and the germline J gene is used to complete it. This chain joins TRBV7-9 and TRBJ1-2; D unresolved. Germline loops: CDR1 SEHNR, CDR2 FQNEAQ (reference sequence). Trimming pared 5 bases from V and 4 bases from J, leaving 8 bases between. The CDR3 is made up of 12 amino acids. CDR3 protein: CASSVLGYGYTF. The DNA read from the CDR3 is TGTGCCAGCAGCGTACTAGGCTATGGC.

A remark on this clone: Read sequence stops 3 residues before the CDR3 end, and the germline J gene provides the missing end. The V call is TRBV20-1, the J call TRBJ2-4; a possible D gene is TRBD2 (5 bases). This CDR3 region has 11 residues. From germline, CDR1 is DFQATT and CDR2 SNEGSKA (reference sequence). The sequenced part of the CDR3 DNA is TGCAGTGCTATGGCCTCTAGCCCT. Encoded protein: CSAMASSP. The full CDR3 is CSAMASSPQYF.

On this clone itself: Sequencing ends 3 residues short of the CDR3 end; the germline J gene provides the rest. This rearrangement joins TRBV19 to TRBJ1-5, with D maybe TRBD1 (5 bases). Trimming took off 2 bases at V and 2 bases at J, with 13 bases between the two ends. CDR1 and CDR2 (germline): LNHDA, SQIVND (reference sequence). This CDR3 comprises 16 residues. The CDR3 here is CASSIPPWGGNQPQHF. Incomplete CDR3 DNA: TGTGCCAGTAGTATACCCCCTTGGGGGGGCAATCAGCCC.

Turning to this clone: The read is 3 residues too short to cover the CDR3 end, so that end is filled in from the germline J gene. The chain links TRBV7-7 to TRBJ2-7; TRBD2 might be the D (5 bases). V was clipped by 3 bases and J by 6 bases, with 12 bases between them. The V gene's germline CDR1 is SSHAT and CDR2 FNYEAQ (reference sequence). This CDR3 spans 13 amino acids. CDR3 DNA, as far as it was read: TGTGCCAGCAGCTTGGGTCTCGCGGGCGAG. Translation: CASSLGLAGE. The entire CDR3 protein is CASSLGLAGEQYF.

Concerning this clone itself: The read terminates 3 residues ahead of where the CDR3 ends, so the germline J gene completes it. V usage is TRBV6-2 or TRBV6-3 and J usage is TRBJ1-2; possible D gene TRBD1, 5 bases. Germline lookup yields CDR1 MNHEY and CDR2 SVGEGT. The CDR3 has 12 amino acids. This CDR3 is CASSTGSGGYTF. Incomplete CDR3 DNA: TGTGCCAGCAGTACAGGTTCCGGGGGC.

About this clone: The CDR3 end lies 3 residues beyond the end of the read and is filled in from the germline J gene. This rearrangement joins TRBV5-1 to TRBJ2-1, with TRBD1 identical over 7 bases. The CDR3 is 15 residues long. V gave up 6 bases and J gave up 1 base; unmatched junction bases: 7. Germline loops: CDR1 SGHRS, CDR2 YFSETQ. CDR3 DNA, as far as it was read: TGCGCCAGCAACAAGGGGGCGTCATCCTACAATGAG. Translated: CASNKGASSYNE. In full, the CDR3 reads CASNKGASSYNEQFF. The full variable domain, its missing parts supplied by reference TRBV5-1 and TRBJ2-1, is KAGVTQTPRYLIKTRGQQVTLSCSPISGHRSVSWYQQTPGQGLQFLFEYFSETQRNKGNFPGRFSGRQFSNSRSEMNVSTLELGDSALYLCASNKGASSYNEQFFGPGTRLTVL.

Of note for this clone: The CDR3 is cut off 3 residues early in the read; its end comes from the germline J gene. V and J are TRBV6-2 or TRBV6-3 and TRBJ2-5, with 10 nucleotides matching TRBD1. V was clipped by 10 bases and J by 5 bases; unmatched bases: 10. The CDR3 totals 14 residues. Germline V gene data show CDR1 as MNHEY and CDR2 as SVGEGT. The CDR3 protein is CATTGQGPRETQYF. CDR3 DNA (partial): TGTGCCACCACGGGACAGGGGCCTAGGGAGACC.

Concerning this clone: The read terminates 3 residues ahead of where the CDR3 ends, so the germline J gene completes it. The V call is TRBV19, the J call TRBJ2-2, with a weak D call TRBD1 (5 bases). Deletions cut 6 bases from V and 2 bases from J, with 16 bases between. The CDR3 is 16 residues long. CDR1 and CDR2 (germline): LNHDA, SQIVND (reference sequence). The chain's CDR3 is CASRLAQGFNTGELFF. The sequenced part of the CDR3 DNA is TGTGCCAGTAGGTTAGCCCAGGGATTTAACACCGGGGAG.

Worth noting for this clone: The CDR3 end lies 3 residues beyond the end of the read and is filled in from the germline J gene. The genes are TRBV11-2 and TRBJ2-7; unclear D gene. The CDR3 runs 15 residues. V was shortened by 5 bases and J by 4 bases, with 18 bases between the two germline ends. CDR1 SGHAT and CDR2 FQNNGV come from the germline V gene. This CDR3 reads CASSVGTRVEYEQYF. Incomplete CDR3 DNA: TGTGCCAGCAGCGTGGGTACAAGGGTTGAATACGAG.

Worth noting for this clone: The read gets to within 3 residues of the CDR3 end, and the germline J gene fills in the rest. V and J are TRBV7-6 and TRBJ2-3; a possible D gene is TRBD2 (6 bases). Germline assignment: CDR1 SGHVS and CDR2 FNYEAQ. The germline V and J ends were trimmed by 4 bases and 7 bases, with 15 bases remaining between them. This CDR3 comprises 14 residues. The CDR3 spells CASSSTPGGNTQYF. CDR3 bases read: TGTGCCAGCAGCTCCACACCCGGGGGAAATACG. Full variable domain (missing parts from reference TRBV7-6 and TRBJ2-3): GAGVSQSPRYKVTKRGQDVALRCDPISGHVSLYWYRQALGQGPEFLTYFNYEAQQDKSGLPNDRFSAERPEGSISTLTIQRTEQRDSAMYRCASSSTPGGNTQYFGPGTRLTVL.

As to this clone: The CDR3 end lies 3 residues beyond the end of the read and is filled in from the germline J gene. The chain has TRBV19 and TRBJ1-2, with D possibly being TRBD1 (6 bases). Trimming took off 5 bases at V and 2 bases at J, with 21 bases between the two ends. Looked up from germline, CDR1 is LNHDA and CDR2 is SQIVND (reference sequence). This CDR3 contains 17 residues. The CDR3 sequence: CASSSQDSRRANYGYTF. The sequenced CDR3 bases are TGTGCCAGTAGTTCCCAGGACAGCCGGAGGGCCAACTATGGC.

Of note for this clone: The sequenced fragment ends 3 residues before the CDR3 boundary, so the rest is inferred from the germline J gene. The chain has TRBV19 and TRBJ2-1; TRBD2 matches 9 bases. There are 14 residues in the CDR3. From germline, CDR1 is LNHDA and CDR2 SQIVND (reference sequence). The V gene end was trimmed by 6 bases and the J gene end by 6 bases; junction bases not matched to a gene: 6. The DNA read from the CDR3 is TGTGCCAGTAGGGGCGGGGGGGCCAGCAATGAG. It encodes CASRGGGASNE. The entire CDR3 reads CASRGGGASNEQFF. The whole variable domain, filled in from reference TRBV19 and TRBJ2-1, reads DGGITQSPKYLFRKEGQNVTLSCEQNLNHDAMYWYRQDPGQGLRLIYYSQIVNDFQKGDIAEGYSVSREKKESFPLTVTSAQKNPTAFYLCASRGGGASNEQFFGPGTRLTVL.

As concerns this clone: The CDR3 goes on 3 residues after the read ends, and that part is filled in from the germline J gene. The chain carries TRBV29-1 and TRBJ2-7, with 9 bases fitting TRBD1. Germline V gene lookup returns CDR1 SQVTM and CDR2 ANQGSEA. The CDR3 has 14 amino acids. Trimming took 7 bases from V and 4 from J; bases not matched to a gene: 11. Here the CDR3 reads CSGVDPGQGYEQYF. The sequenced part of the CDR3 DNA is TGCAGCGGAGTCGATCCGGGACAGGGTTACGAG.

Regarding this clone: The read comes to an end 3 residues before the CDR3 does, leaving the germline J gene to fill in the end. The chain combines TRBV2 with TRBJ2-7, with 10 bases that match TRBD1. The V gene's germline CDR1 is SNHLY and CDR2 FYNNEI. Trimming cost V 6 bases and J 0 bases; bases outside gene matches: 5. The CDR3 length is 15 residues. The chain's CDR3 is CASRWTGGPSYEQYF. The covered CDR3 bases are TGTGCCAGCAGGTGGACAGGGGGTCCCTCCTACGAG. Complete variable domain (other parts from reference TRBV2 and TRBJ2-7): EPEVTQTPSHQVTQMGQEVILRCVPISNHLYFYWYRQILGQKVEFLVSFYNNEISEKSEIFDDQFSVERPDGSNFTLKIRSTKLEDSAMYFCASRWTGGPSYEQYFGPGTRLTVT.

As regards this clone: The read falls 3 residues short of the CDR3 end, and the missing part is taken from the germline J gene. The chain has TRBV30 and TRBJ2-1, with D unclear. CDR1 and CDR2 from the germline V gene are GTSNPN and SVGIG (reference sequence). V was clipped by 4 bases and J by 7 bases, with 17 bases between them. The length of the CDR3 is 14 residues. This chain's CDR3 is CAWNRRSSKNEQFF. Partial CDR3 DNA: TGTGCCTGGAACCGTCGGTCAAGCAAGAATGAG. Using reference TRBV30 and TRBJ2-1 for the parts outside the CDR3, the full variable domain is SQTIHQWPATLVQPVGSPLSLECTVEGTSNPNLYWYRQAAGRGLQLLFYSVGIGQISSEVPQNLSASRPQDRQFILSSKKLLLSDSGFYLCAWNRRSSKNEQFFGPGTRLTVL.

On this clone: Read coverage stops 3 residues before the CDR3 terminus; the germline J gene supplies the remainder. J is TRBJ2-5 and V is TRBV29-1, with D possibly being TRBD1 (6 bases). V lost 7 bases, J lost 5 bases, and 20 bases lay in between. The CDR3 totals 14 residues. Germline V gives CDR1 SQVTM, CDR2 ANQGSEA. This CDR3 is CSGTPGPQGETQYF. The sequenced part of the CDR3 DNA is TGCAGCGGTACTCCGGGTCCCCAGGGGGAGACC.

As regards this clone: The read falls 3 residues short of the CDR3 end, and the missing part is taken from the germline J gene. V is TRBV7-2 and J is TRBJ1-3; D remains ambiguous. The CDR3 is 14 residues long. V shed 5 bases and J shed 1 base, with 9 bases lying between them. Germline CDR1 is SGHTA and CDR2 is FQGNSA. The part of the CDR3 DNA that was read is TGTGCCAGCAGCCCGTCAGGTTCTGGAAACACC. Its translation: CASSPSGSGNT. The whole CDR3 sequence is CASSPSGSGNTIYF.

About this clone itself: From the germline J gene comes the end of the CDR3, since the read stops 3 residues before it. This chain joins TRBV30 and TRBJ2-5; TRBD2 matches 15 bases. This CDR3 is 16 amino acids long. The germline CDR1 and CDR2 sequences are GTSNPN and SVGIG (reference sequence). V trimming: 2 bases; J trimming: 2 bases; junction bases outside the gene matches: 3. CDR3 DNA (partial): TGTGCCTGGAGTCACGGACTAGCGGGAGGGCAAGAGACC. Amino acids: CAWSHGLAGGQET. The entire CDR3 reads CAWSHGLAGGQETQYF.

A word on this clone: Read sequence stops 3 residues before the CDR3 end, and the germline J gene provides the missing end. The chain recombines TRBV5-1 with TRBJ2-6; possible D gene TRBD1, 5 bases. V lost 0 bases to trimming and J lost 2 bases, with 15 bases between them. Looked up from germline, CDR1 is SGHRS and CDR2 is YFSETQ. The length of the CDR3 is 18 residues. The CDR3 sequence is CASSLEQGLGPGANVLTF. Partial CDR3 DNA: TGCGCCAGCAGCTTGGAGCAGGGTTTGGGCCCTGGGGCCAACGTC.

As concerns this clone: The CDR3 is cut off 3 residues early in the read; its end comes from the germline J gene. The chain combines TRBV19 with TRBJ1-6, with D maybe TRBD1 (5 bases). This CDR3 has 16 residues. Trimming took off 4 bases at V and 7 bases at J, with 17 bases between the two ends. Per the germline V gene, CDR1 is LNHDA and CDR2 is SQIVND (reference sequence). CDR3 bases read: TGTGCCAGTAGTAGCGTGGGGCAGGGCCTCAATTCACCC. Translation gives CASSSVGQGLNSP. The CDR3 in full is CASSSVGQGLNSPLHF.

As concerns this clone: The read comes to an end 3 residues before the CDR3 does, leaving the germline J gene to fill in the end. This rearrangement joins TRBV5-1 to TRBJ1-6, with D unresolved. This CDR3 is built from 17 residues. Germline lookup yields CDR1 SGHRS and CDR2 YFSETQ. Trimming pared 0 bases from V and 5 bases from J, leaving 15 bases between. The covered CDR3 bases are TGCGCCAGCAGCTTGGCCGGACTTCAACATAATAATTCACCC. Encoded protein: CASSLAGLQHNNSP. The whole CDR3 region reads CASSLAGLQHNNSPLHF.

Regarding this clone: The read terminates 3 residues ahead of where the CDR3 ends, so the germline J gene completes it. The genes are TRBV30 and TRBJ2-3; 13 bases match TRBD2. The germline CDR1 and CDR2 sequences are GTSNPN and SVGIG (reference sequence). CDR3 length equals 17 residues. Trimming at V came to 8 bases and at J to 3 bases, leaving 14 bases not matched to a gene. The sequenced part of the CDR3 DNA is TGTGCCGGGCGGCGAGAATGGACTAGCGGGAGTACAGATACG. Its protein product is CAGRREWTSGSTDT. In full, the CDR3 is CAGRREWTSGSTDTQYF.

As concerns this clone: The junction does not match germline at one end; this may be a read error. The DNA ends 3 residues before the CDR3 does, and the rest of the CDR3 is filled in from the germline J gene. V is TRBV5-1 and J is TRBJ1-2, with D perhaps TRBD1 (6 bases). CDR3 size: 16 residues. CDR1 is SGHRS and CDR2 is YFSETQ in the germline V gene. The CDR3 reads CASSPNSGTSSYGYTF. The CDR3 DNA, read in part, is TGCGCTAGCAGCCCAAATTCCGGGACATCTTCCTATGGC.

Concerning this clone: The CDR3 is cut off 3 residues early in the read; its end comes from the germline J gene. The chain carries TRBV20-1 and TRBJ1-1; 12 nucleotides line up with TRBD1. With V trimmed by 2 bases and J by 0 bases, 13 bases remained unmatched. The CDR3 spans 19 residues. Germline CDR1 reads DFQATT; CDR2 reads SNEGSKA (reference sequence). The sequenced CDR3 bases are TGCAGTGCTAGACGGGACAGGGGGCGGGCTTATAATCTGAACACTGAA. Translating gives CSARRDRGRAYNLNTE. The complete CDR3 reads CSARRDRGRAYNLNTEAFF.

Concerning this clone: Sequencing ends 3 residues short of the CDR3 end; the germline J gene provides the rest. This chain joins TRBV7-9 and TRBJ1-2, with 7 bases that match TRBD1. Looked up from germline, CDR1 is SEHNR and CDR2 is FQNEAQ (reference sequence). With 5 bases clipped from V and 2 bases from J, the junction kept 2 bases outside the gene matches. The CDR3 contains 13 residues. This chain's CDR3 is CASSPTGNYGYTF. The DNA read from the CDR3 is TGTGCCAGCAGCCCGACAGGGAACTATGGC.